What follows is one T cell receptor beta chain and its context. Its matching antigen is unknown. An end of the junction does not agree with germline; a read error may underlie this. This entry comes from a study of shared clonotypes between healthy human individuals. General study points: There were few donors, and this limited the genetic and exposure-history diversity represented.

Using immunoSEQ multiplex PCR, the repertoire was profiled, and TCRdb retains in-frame clones only, with some absent. Seen here are some 2,000,000 clones, nearly 97% observed once, and the top ten hold over 0.1%. The specimen was naive CD4+ T cells sorted from blood. The subset is: CD45RA+ positively selected. The origin of this receptor is a man in his late teens or twenties in good health.

CDR3 loop: CASSLEGGNAEAFF. DNA for the CDR3: TGTGCCAGCAGTTTGGAGGGGGGGAACGCTGAAGCTTTCTTT. The gene calls are TRBV28 and TRBJ1-1; maybe TRBD1 (6 bases). This CDR3 has 14 amino acids. Germline CDR1 and CDR2: MDHEN and SYDVKM.